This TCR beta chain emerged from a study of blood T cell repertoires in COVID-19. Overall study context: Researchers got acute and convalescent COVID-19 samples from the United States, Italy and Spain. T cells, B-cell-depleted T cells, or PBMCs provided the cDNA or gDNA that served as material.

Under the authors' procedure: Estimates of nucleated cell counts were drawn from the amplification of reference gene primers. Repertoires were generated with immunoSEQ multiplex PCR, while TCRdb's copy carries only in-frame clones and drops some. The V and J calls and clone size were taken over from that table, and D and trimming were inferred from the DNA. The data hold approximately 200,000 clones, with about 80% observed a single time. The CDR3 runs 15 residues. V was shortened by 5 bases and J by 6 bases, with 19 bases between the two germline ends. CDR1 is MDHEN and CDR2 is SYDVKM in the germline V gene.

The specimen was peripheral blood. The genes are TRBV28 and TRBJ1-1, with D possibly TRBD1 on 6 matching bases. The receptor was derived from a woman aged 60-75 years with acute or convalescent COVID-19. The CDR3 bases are TGTGCCAGCAGTACGGGGACACCGGCCGGAGCTGAAGCTTTCTTT. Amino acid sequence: CASSTGTPAGAEAFF.